These 13 T cell receptor beta chains were all obtained from the same sample, sequenced in a study of Graves' ophthalmopathy and Graves' hyperthyroidism. As the template, RNA transcripts were used to amplify TCR beta CDR3 regions. First-round RT-PCR used HTBI primers; second-round multiplex PCR followed. TCRdb fed the multiplex PCR reads into MiXCR, producing one record per CDR3 protein. Seen here are about 150,000 distinct CDR3 sequences, 30% to 45% observed once, and the top ten hold about 5.8%. Sequenced material: peripheral blood. The receptors were gathered from a woman in her thirties or forties with Graves' ophthalmopathy.

The rearrangement links TRBV10-3 to TRBJ2-7; a weak D match, TRBD2 (6 bases). Germline lookup yields CDR1 ENHRY and CDR2 SYGVKD. The CDR3 runs to 15 residues. The V end lost 10 bases, the J end lost 1 base, and 20 bases lay between the germline ends. The DNA for the CDR3 is TGTGCCACTGGGGCGGACGGGAGCGGTTCCTACGAGCAGTACTTC. Amino acids: CATGADGSGSYEQYF.

CDR3 coding DNA: TGTGCCAGCGGGTGGGACGAGCAGTACTTC. It encodes CASGWDEQYF. The chain combines TRBV7-2 with TRBJ2-7; D not certain. This CDR3 is built from 10 residues. Germline CDR1 SGHTA, CDR2 FQGNSA. V lost 8 bases to trimming and J lost 5 bases, with 7 bases between them. The full variable domain, with the rest looked up from reference TRBV7-2 and TRBJ2-7, is GAGVSQSPSNKVTEKGKDVELRCDPISGHTALYWYRQSLGQGLEFLIYFQGNSAPDKSGLPSDRFSAERTGGSVSTLTIQRTQQEDSAVYLCASGWDEQYFGPGTRLTVT.

The CDR3 region is CASSSDRVSYGYTF. The CDR3 nucleotides read TGTGCCAGCAGTTCTGACAGGGTCTCCTATGGCTACACCTTC. The V gene is TRBV12-3 or TRBV12-4, the J gene TRBJ1-2; 7 positions agree with TRBD1. V shed 4 bases and J 4 bases; nucleotides not matched to a gene: 6. The CDR3 is made up of 14 amino acids.

The chain is built from TRBV6-1 and TRBJ2-7; possible D gene TRBD1, 6 bases. V was trimmed by 6 bases and J by 3 bases, leaving 12 bases between them. Germline CDR1 MNHNS, CDR2 SASEGT. The CDR3 runs 13 residues. The CDR3, as DNA: TGTGCCAGCAGCTGGGACACAATCTACGAGCAGTACTTC. Residues: CASSWDTIYEQYF.

This clonotype was picked up many times. The genes are TRBV6-5 and TRBJ1-1, with D tentatively TRBD1 (6 bases). The V gene's germline CDR1 is MNHEY and CDR2 SVGAGI. This CDR3 spans 15 amino acids. V lost 2 bases to trimming and J lost 3 bases, with 13 bases between them. CDR3 residues: CASSYRQGIHTEAFF. The CDR3 region has the DNA TGTGCCAGCAGTTACAGGCAGGGGATACACACTGAAGCTTTCTTT.

CDR3 nucleotide sequence: TGCAGTGCTAGAGTGCTTGGGAGCAAACTGGGCGAGCAGTACTTC. Encoded protein: CSARVLGSKLGEQYF. The chain is built from TRBV20-1 and TRBJ2-7; weak D call: TRBD2 (5 bases). V dropped 1 base and J dropped 6 bases, with 19 bases sitting between them. The CDR3 has 15 residues. Germline V CDR1 and CDR2: DFQATT, SNEGSKA (reference sequence).

At least ten counts were recorded for this clonotype. This sequence joins TRBV7-2 and TRBJ1-3; no reliable D call. The ends were cut back, 7 bases at V and 0 bases at J, with 16 bases in the middle. CDR3 length: 16 residues. Germline V CDR1 and CDR2: SGHTA, FQGNSA. CDR3 nucleotides: TGTGCCAGCACAAGAGCGGGAACCCACTCTGGAAACACCATATATTTT. This sequence encodes CASTRAGTHSGNTIYF. The full variable domain, its missing parts supplied by reference TRBV7-2 and TRBJ1-3, is GAGVSQSPSNKVTEKGKDVELRCDPISGHTALYWYRQSLGQGLEFLIYFQGNSAPDKSGLPSDRFSAERTGGSVSTLTIQRTQQEDSAVYLCASTRAGTHSGNTIYFGEGSWLTVV.

The chain joins TRBV12-3 or TRBV12-4 to TRBJ2-7; TRBD2 aligns across 12 bases. This CDR3 has 16 amino acids. Trimming removed 5 bases from V and 2 bases from J; junction bases left unmatched: 7. The CDR3 is CASSPRLAGATYEQYF. As DNA, the CDR3 is TGTGCCAGCAGTCCTAGACTAGCGGGGGCTACCTACGAGCAGTACTTC.

This sequence joins TRBV6-2 or TRBV6-3 and TRBJ1-1; D remains ambiguous. Trimming left V 0 bases short and J 6 bases short, with 2 bases between. CDR1 is MNHEY, CDR2 SVGEGT, per germline. The length of the CDR3 is 11 residues. The CDR3 sequence: CASSYSSEAFF. CDR3 nucleotide sequence: TGTGCCAGCAGTTACTCCTCTGAAGCTTTCTTT.

At least ten counts were recorded for this clonotype. The rearrangement joins TRBV14 to TRBJ1-2; D gene uncertain. The CDR3 length is 16 residues. Per the germline V gene, CDR1 is SGHDN and CDR2 is FVKESK. V was shortened by 0 bases and J by 4 bases, with 15 bases between the two germline ends. CDR3 nucleotides: TGTGCCAGCAGCCAAGACCGGGAACACTGGTCCTATGGCTACACCTTC. Amino acid sequence: CASSQDREHWSYGYTF.

The chain is built from TRBV12-3 or TRBV12-4 and TRBJ2-2; no definite D call. The CDR3 is 16 amino acids. Trimming shortened V by 4 bases and J by 1 base, and 13 bases separated the two germline ends. The CDR3 spells CASSSVYSVNTGELFF. In nucleotides, the CDR3 is TGTGCCAGCAGTTCCGTCTATTCGGTGAACACCGGGGAGCTGTTTTTT.

This clonotype was observed at least ten times. V and J are TRBV28 and TRBJ1-1; no reliable D call. Germline V gives CDR1 MDHEN, CDR2 SYDVKM. Between the trimmed V and J ends, which lost 3 bases and 8 bases, there was a span of 7 bases. This CDR3 is built from 11 residues. The CDR3 DNA is TGTGCCAGCAGTTTTAATAGGGAAGCTTTCTTT. Translated, it gives CASSFNREAFF.

This clonotype was seen many times. The chain combines TRBV6-5 with TRBJ1-2; D remains ambiguous. The CDR3 covers 13 residues. V gave up 0 bases and J gave up 11 bases, with 13 bases separating them. Germline CDR1 MNHEY, CDR2 SVGAGI. The CDR3 reads CASSYSGHTRYTF. CDR3 DNA sequence: TGTGCCAGCAGTTACTCTGGCCATACTCGGTACACCTTC.